This is a list of T cell receptor beta chains from one sample in a study of T-cell reconstitution after alpha-beta-depleted transplantation in children. MiXCR, run by TCRdb on the PCR reads, gives a single entry per CDR3 protein. This table has about 980,000 distinct CDR3 sequences, roughly 29% appearing once. The input for sequencing was PBMCs, mostly from graft donor cells, taken 360 days after TCRalphabeta/CD19-depleted stem cell transplant. The receptor set was obtained from a boy younger than two who had a stem cell transplant for SCID, so the T cells may come from the graft donor. The CDR3 runs from the conserved cysteine through the conserved F or W. The order of the fields is CDR3 length, D gene, V gene, clone size, J gene, CDR3 protein, CDR3 DNA. A D gene is named only where the DNA matches it firmly. Clone size is not always given. Where it is, it says once, few, many or a class for expanded clones.

>15|NA|TRBV4-3|NA|TRBJ1-2
CASSPTSGTNYGYTF
TGCGCCAGCAGCCCAACGTCGGGGACTAACTATGGCTACACCTTC
>16|NA|TRBV9|NA|TRBJ1-6
CASSVGAGPYNSPLHF
TGTGCCAGCAGCGTAGGCGCCGGGCCCTATAATTCACCCCTCCACTTT
>13|NA|TRBV11-2|few|TRBJ2-3
CASSLGGKDTQYF
TGTGCCAGCAGCTTGGGTGGCAAAGATACGCAGTATTTT
>15|NA|TRBV5-1|few|TRBJ2-3
CASSSWTDLTDTQYF
TGCGCCAGCAGCTCCTGGACAGATCTCACAGATACGCAGTATTTT
>18|TRBD2|TRBV11-1|NA|TRBJ2-3
CASSFGTSGRRFTDTQYF
TGTGCCAGCAGCTTTGGGACTAGCGGACGCCGGTTCACAGATACGCAGTATTTT
>12|TRBD2|TRBV20-1|NA|TRBJ2-7
CRVAGGSYEQYF
TGCAGGGTAGCGGGGGGTTCCTACGAGCAGTACTTC
>15|TRBD1|TRBV5-6|few|TRBJ2-7
CASSIRDRADNEQYF
TGTGCCAGCAGCATACGGGACAGGGCGGACAACGAGCAGTACTTC
>16|TRBD1|TRBV12-3/TRBV12-4|NA|TRBJ1-5
CASSMTGGGFNQPQHF
TGTGCCAGCAGCATGACAGGGGGAGGGTTTAATCAGCCCCAGCATTTT
>13|TRBD1|TRBV5-1|NA|TRBJ2-5
CASSLETGRTQYF
TGCGCCAGCAGCTTGGAGACAGGGCGGACCCAGTACTTC
>16|NA|TRBV20-1|few|TRBJ2-6
CSASPGGSSGANVLTF
TGCAGTGCTAGTCCGGGTGGGAGCTCTGGGGCCAACGTCCTGACTTTC
>14|NA|TRBV6-4|NA|TRBJ1-2
CASIRPGEGYGYTF
TGTGCCAGCATTCGCCCCGGGGAAGGATACGGCTACACCTTC
>11|NA|TRBV29-1|many|TRBJ2-1
CSVGLFNEQFF
TGCAGCGTGGGACTTTTCAATGAGCAGTTCTTC
>17|TRBD2|TRBV7-9|NA|TRBJ2-1
CASSLEKTSGTSNEQFF
TGTGCCAGCAGCTTAGAAAAGACTAGCGGGACTTCCAATGAGCAGTTCTTC
>13|NA|TRBV9|few|TRBJ2-3
CASSGGTGDTQYF
TGTGCCAGCAGCGGAGGGACGGGAGATACGCAGTATTTT
>18|TRBD2|TRBV11-1|few|TRBJ2-7
CASSDSGTSGGSPYEQYF
TGTGCCAGCAGCGACTCCGGGACTAGCGGGGGGTCCCCCTACGAGCAGTACTTC
>18|TRBD1|TRBV27|NA|TRBJ2-3
CASSLRGQGLTSTDTQYF
TGTGCCAGCAGTTTAAGGGGACAGGGTTTGACTAGCACAGATACGCAGTATTTT
>13|NA|TRBV20-1|NA|TRBJ2-7
CSFLRGPSYEQYF
TGCAGTTTTTTGCGGGGTCCCTCCTACGAGCAGTACTTC
>16|TRBD1|TRBV6-4|few|TRBJ1-2
CASSAGQGRYLYGYTF
TGTGCCAGCAGTGCTGGACAGGGGCGCTACCTCTATGGCTACACCTTC
>14|NA|TRBV5-1|few|TRBJ2-1
CASRTGDTYNEQFF
TGCGCCAGCAGAACGGGGGATACCTACAATGAGCAGTTCTTC
>18|TRBD1|TRBV12-3/TRBV12-4|NA|TRBJ1-3
CASSSLGAGTVSGNTIYF
TGTGCCAGCAGTTCCCTAGGGGCCGGGACAGTCTCTGGAAACACCATATATTTT
>13|NA|TRBV5-1|few|TRBJ1-2
CASSLEFSYGYTF
TGCGCCAGCAGCTTGGAGTTTTCCTATGGCTACACCTTC
>16|NA|TRBV5-1|NA|TRBJ2-3
CASSLRRDTSTDTQYF
TGCGCCAGCAGCTTGCGGCGGGATACTAGCACAGATACGCAGTATTTT
>15|NA|TRBV28|many|TRBJ1-6
CASSQEDRALSPLHF
TGTGCCAGCAGTCAAGAGGACAGAGCTCTTTCACCCCTCCACTTT
>16|NA|TRBV9|few|TRBJ2-1
CASTPEWGGPFNEQFF
TGTGCCAGCACCCCAGAATGGGGGGGGCCTTTCAATGAGCAGTTCTTC
>19|NA|TRBV4-2|NA|TRBJ2-2
CASSQGARGGTRGTGELFF
TGTGCCAGCAGCCAAGGGGCGCGCGGGGGCACAAGGGGGACCGGGGAGCTGTTTTTT
>18|TRBD1|TRBV5-6|NA|TRBJ2-7
CASSLNFTGGRRSYEQYF
TGTGCCAGCAGCTTAAACTTTACAGGGGGCCGTAGGTCCTACGAGCAGTACTTC
>16|NA|TRBV6-1|NA|TRBJ2-5
CASKPYGTLFGETQYF
TGTGCCAGCAAACCGTATGGGACTCTCTTTGGGGAGACCCAGTACTTC
>14|NA|TRBV7-8|NA|TRBJ2-5
CASSLREGKETQYF
TGTGCCAGCAGCTTGAGAGAGGGTAAAGAGACCCAGTACTTC
>16|TRBD2|TRBV4-2|NA|TRBJ2-5
CASSQAVPLGGETQYF
TGTGCCAGCAGCCAGGCGGTCCCTTTGGGAGGGGAGACCCAGTACTTC
>15|TRBD1|TRBV12-3/TRBV12-4|few|TRBJ2-7
CASSPHGTGPYEQYF
TGTGCCAGCAGTCCGCACGGGACAGGGCCCTACGAGCAGTACTTC
>13|NA|TRBV4-2|NA|TRBJ1-1
CASSLQDLTEAFF
TGTGCCAGCAGCCTACAGGATCTCACTGAAGCTTTCTTT
>14|NA|TRBV9|NA|TRBJ2-7
CASSVYDSGYEQYF
TGTGCCAGCAGCGTTTATGATTCGGGCTACGAGCAGTACTTC
>15|NA|TRBV7-9|many|TRBJ2-3
CASSLRGLITDTQYF
TGTGCCAGCAGCTTAAGAGGACTGATCACAGATACGCAGTATTTT
>15|TRBD1|TRBV7-3|NA|TRBJ1-1
CASSSDRGPDTEAFF
TGTGCCAGCAGCTCCGACAGGGGGCCGGACACTGAAGCTTTCTTT
>18|TRBD1|TRBV12-3/TRBV12-4|NA|TRBJ2-1
CASSFEDRGVTSYNEQFF
TGTGCCAGCAGTTTCGAGGACAGGGGAGTAACTTCCTACAATGAGCAGTTCTTC
>14|TRBD1|TRBV4-1|NA|TRBJ1-4
CASSQRDSLEKLFF
TGCGCCAGCAGCCAACGGGACAGTCTTGAAAAACTGTTTTTT
>17|TRBD1|TRBV29-1|NA|TRBJ1-1
CSVPRTGEKKENTEAFF
TGCAGCGTCCCGCGGACAGGGGAAAAAAAGGAGAACACTGAAGCTTTCTTT
>15|NA|TRBV10-3|few|TRBJ2-5
CAISWGRSLQETQYF
TGTGCCATCTCCTGGGGCCGGTCGCTCCAAGAGACCCAGTACTTC
>14|NA|TRBV5-5|once|TRBJ1-1
CASSPLTANTEAFF
TGTGCCAGCAGCCCGTTAACAGCGAACACTGAAGCTTTCTTT
>15|NA|TRBV5-5|NA|TRBJ1-1
CASSLGWERNTEAFF
TGTGCCAGCAGCTTGGGGTGGGAGCGGAACACTGAAGCTTTCTTT
>15|TRBD1|TRBV7-6|NA|TRBJ2-5
CASSYPYRGQETQYF
TGTGCCAGCAGCTACCCCTACAGGGGCCAAGAGACCCAGTACTTC
>14|NA|TRBV14|NA|TRBJ2-2
CASSQLGWTGELFF
TGTGCCAGCAGCCAATTGGGGTGGACCGGGGAGCTGTTTTTT
>17|NA|TRBV27|few|TRBJ2-7
CASSPGSGHLSSYEQYF
TGTGCCAGCAGTCCGGGCTCGGGACACCTTTCCTCCTACGAGCAGTACTTC
>15|NA|TRBV9|few|TRBJ1-5
CASSPRGVKDQPQHF
TGTGCCAGCAGCCCTCGCGGGGTGAAGGATCAGCCCCAGCATTTT
>14|NA|TRBV24-1|few|TRBJ2-2
CAKRTGVDAGELFF
TGTGCCAAACGTACCGGGGTTGACGCCGGGGAGCTGTTTTTT